Described below is a single TCR beta chain sequence and its context. This sample was taken from a study of blood T cell repertoires in COVID-19. Study-wide context: COVID-19 samples from acute and convalescent phases originated in the United States, Italy and Spain. The analysed material was cDNA or gDNA that came from T cells, B-cell-depleted T cells, or PBMCs.

Per the original data handling: It was from reference gene primer amplification that nucleated cell counts were estimated. The assay was immunoSEQ multiplex PCR, and TCRdb's table has in-frame clones only and misses some. That table supplies the V and J calls and clone size; D and trimming were determined from the DNA. The table has under 300,000 clones, about nine tenths seen once. This clonotype was sampled from a woman between 35 and 50 years old who had recovered from COVID-19. Sample: peripheral blood.

The CDR3 spells CASSQTNTVGDTQYF. DNA of the CDR3: TGTGCCAGCAGCCAGACTAACACGGTGGGAGATACGCAGTATTTT. This sequence joins TRBV3-1 (or the pseudogene TRBV3-2) and TRBJ2-3, with D perhaps TRBD2 (5 bases). The CDR3 runs 15 residues. The V gene's germline CDR1 is LGHDT and CDR2 YNNKEL (reference sequence). Trimming removed 3 bases from V and 5 bases from J, with 15 bases in between.